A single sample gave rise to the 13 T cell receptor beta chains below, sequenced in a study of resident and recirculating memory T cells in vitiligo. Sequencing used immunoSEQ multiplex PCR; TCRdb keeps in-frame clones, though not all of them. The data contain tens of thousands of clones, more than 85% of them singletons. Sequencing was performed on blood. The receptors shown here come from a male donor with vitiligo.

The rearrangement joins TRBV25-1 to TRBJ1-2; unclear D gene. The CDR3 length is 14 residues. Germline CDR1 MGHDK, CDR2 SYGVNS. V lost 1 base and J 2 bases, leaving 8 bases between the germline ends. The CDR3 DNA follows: TGTGCCAGCAGTGAATCGGGAGGGAACTATGGCTACACCTTC. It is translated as CASSESGGNYGYTF.

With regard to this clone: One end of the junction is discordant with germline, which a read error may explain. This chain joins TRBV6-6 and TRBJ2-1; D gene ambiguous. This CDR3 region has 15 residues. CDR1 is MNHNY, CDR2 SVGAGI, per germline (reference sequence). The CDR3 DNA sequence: TGTGCCAGCAGTTACTATGGCGGATCCTACGATGAGCAGTTCTTC. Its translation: CASSYYGGSYDEQFF.

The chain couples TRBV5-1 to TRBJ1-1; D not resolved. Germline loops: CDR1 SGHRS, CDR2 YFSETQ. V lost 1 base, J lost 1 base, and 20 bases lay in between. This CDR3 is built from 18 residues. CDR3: CASSLWGDEGRENTEAFF. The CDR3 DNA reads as TGCGCCAGCAGCTTGTGGGGTGACGAGGGCAGAGAGAACACTGAAGCTTTCTTT.

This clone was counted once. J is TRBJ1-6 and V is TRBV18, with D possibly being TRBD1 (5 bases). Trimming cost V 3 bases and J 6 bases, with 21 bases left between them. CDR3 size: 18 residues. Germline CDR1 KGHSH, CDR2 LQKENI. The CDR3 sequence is CASSPLRGEGTPNSPLHF. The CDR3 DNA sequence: TGTGCCAGCTCACCTCTCCGGGGGGAAGGTACCCCTAATTCACCCCTCCACTTT.

The CDR3 protein is CASSVTGYEQYF. The CDR3 DNA reads TGTGCCAGCAGTGTAACAGGGTACGAGCAGTACTTC. The rearrangement links TRBV25-1 to TRBJ2-7, with D possibly TRBD1 on 6 matching bases. The CDR3 spans 12 residues. Trimming left V 4 bases short and J 4 bases short, with 8 bases between. Germline V lookup: CDR1 MGHDK, CDR2 SYGVNS.

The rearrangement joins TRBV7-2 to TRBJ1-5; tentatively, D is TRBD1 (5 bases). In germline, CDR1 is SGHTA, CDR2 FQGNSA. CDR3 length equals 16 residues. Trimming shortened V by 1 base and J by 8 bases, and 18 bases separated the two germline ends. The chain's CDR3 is CASSLGFGGGEEPQHF. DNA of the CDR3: TGTGCCAGCAGCTTAGGATTTGGGGGGGGTGAGGAGCCCCAGCATTTT.

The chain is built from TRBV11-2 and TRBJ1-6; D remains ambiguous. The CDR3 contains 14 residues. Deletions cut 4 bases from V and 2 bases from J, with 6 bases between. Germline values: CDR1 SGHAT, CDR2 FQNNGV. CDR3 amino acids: CASSSDTYNSPLHF. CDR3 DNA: TGTGCCAGCAGCTCCGACACCTATAATTCACCCCTCCACTTT. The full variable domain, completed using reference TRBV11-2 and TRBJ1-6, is EAGVAQSPRYKIIEKRQSVAFWCNPISGHATLYWYQQILGQGPKLLIQFQNNGVVDDSQLPKDRFSAERLKGVDSTLKIQPAKLEDSAVYLCASSSDTYNSPLHFGNGTRLTVT.

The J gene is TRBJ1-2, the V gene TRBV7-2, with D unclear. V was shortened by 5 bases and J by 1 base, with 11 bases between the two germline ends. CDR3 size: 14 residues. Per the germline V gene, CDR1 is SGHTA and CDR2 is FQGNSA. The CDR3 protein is CASSPFGLNYGYTF. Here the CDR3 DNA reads TGTGCCAGCAGCCCGTTCGGTCTTAACTATGGCTACACCTTC. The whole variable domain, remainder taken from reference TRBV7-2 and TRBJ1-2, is GAGVSQSPSNKVTEKGKDVELRCDPISGHTALYWYRQSLGQGLEFLIYFQGNSAPDKSGLPSDRFSAERTGGSVSTLTIQRTQQEDSAVYLCASSPFGLNYGYTFGSGTRLTVV.

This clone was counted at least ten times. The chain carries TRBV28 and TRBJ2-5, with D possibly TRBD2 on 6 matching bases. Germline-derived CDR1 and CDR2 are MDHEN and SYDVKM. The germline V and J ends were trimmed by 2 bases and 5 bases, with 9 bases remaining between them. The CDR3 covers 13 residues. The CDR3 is CASSLEGRETQYF. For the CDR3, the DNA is TGTGCCAGCAGTTTAGAGGGGAGGGAGACCCAGTACTTC.

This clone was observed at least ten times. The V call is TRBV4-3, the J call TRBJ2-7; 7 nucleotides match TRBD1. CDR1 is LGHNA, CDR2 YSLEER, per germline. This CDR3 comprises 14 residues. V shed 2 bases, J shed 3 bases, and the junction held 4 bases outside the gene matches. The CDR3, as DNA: TGCGCCAGCAGCCAAAGCGCAGGGGGCTACGAGCAGTACTTC. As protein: CASSQSAGGYEQYF.

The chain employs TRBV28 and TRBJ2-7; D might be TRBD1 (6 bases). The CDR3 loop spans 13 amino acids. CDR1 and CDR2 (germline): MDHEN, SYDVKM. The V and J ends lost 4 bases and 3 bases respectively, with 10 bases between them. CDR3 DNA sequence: TGTGCCAGCAGTTCCGGACAGTACTACGAGCAGTACTTC. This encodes CASSSGQYYEQYF.

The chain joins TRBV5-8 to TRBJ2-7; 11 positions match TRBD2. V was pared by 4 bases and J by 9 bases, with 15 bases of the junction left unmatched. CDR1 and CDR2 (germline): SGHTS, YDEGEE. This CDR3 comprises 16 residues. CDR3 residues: CASSVMTSGTLLGQYF. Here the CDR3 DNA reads TGTGCCAGCAGCGTAATGACTAGCGGGACTCTTTTGGGGCAGTACTTC.

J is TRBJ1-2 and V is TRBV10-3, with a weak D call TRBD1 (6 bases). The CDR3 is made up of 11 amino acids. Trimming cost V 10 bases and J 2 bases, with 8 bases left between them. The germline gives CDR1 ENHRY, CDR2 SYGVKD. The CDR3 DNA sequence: TGTGCCACCCAGGGGAACTATGGCTACACCTTC. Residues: CATQGNYGYTF.